Only one count was recorded for the clone carrying this T cell receptor (beta chain). Investigators divided CD4+ cells into CD45RA+ naive and CD45RA-negative memory subsets. Libraries were prepared by immunoSEQ multiplex PCR; TCRdb keeps only in-frame clonotypes and omits some of them. The sample has 170,000 or so clones, 65% to 70% seen once. This record belongs to a study of shared clonotypes between healthy human individuals. Germline values: CDR1 MNHEY, CDR2 SVGAGI. The germline V and J ends were trimmed by 2 bases and 4 bases, with 9 bases remaining between them. There are 14 residues in the CDR3.

The source material was memory CD4+ T cells sorted from blood. Subset of the sample: CD45RA-negative fraction. The J gene is TRBJ1-5, the V gene TRBV6-5; perhaps TRBD1 as D (6 bases). The receptor's source is a man aged 25 to 40 in good health. Here the CDR3 DNA reads TGTGCCAGCAGTTACGAGCAGGGGAATCAGCCCCAGCATTTT. Translating gives CASSYEQGNQPQHF.